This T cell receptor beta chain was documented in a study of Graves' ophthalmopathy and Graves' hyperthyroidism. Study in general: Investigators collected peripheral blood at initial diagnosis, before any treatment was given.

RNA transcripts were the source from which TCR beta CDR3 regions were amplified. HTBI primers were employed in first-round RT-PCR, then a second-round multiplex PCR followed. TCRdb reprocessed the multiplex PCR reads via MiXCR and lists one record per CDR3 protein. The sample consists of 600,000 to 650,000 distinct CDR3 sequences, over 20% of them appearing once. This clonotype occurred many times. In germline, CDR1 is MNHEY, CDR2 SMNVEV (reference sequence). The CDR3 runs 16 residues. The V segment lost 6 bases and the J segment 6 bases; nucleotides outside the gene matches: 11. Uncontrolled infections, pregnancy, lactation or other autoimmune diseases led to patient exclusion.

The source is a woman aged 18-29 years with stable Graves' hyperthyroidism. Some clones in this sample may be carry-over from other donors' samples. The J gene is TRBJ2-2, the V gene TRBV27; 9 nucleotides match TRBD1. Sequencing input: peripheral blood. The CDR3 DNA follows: TGTGCCAGCAGAGACCGGGACAGGGTCGAACCCGGGGAGCTGTTTTTT. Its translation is CASRDRDRVEPGELFF.